This T cell receptor beta chain was retrieved from a study of early T cells in non-severe SARS-CoV-2 infection. V shed 2 bases and J shed 5 bases, with 8 bases lying between them. This CDR3 region has 13 residues. From germline, CDR1 is SGDLS and CDR2 YYNGEE. TCRdb reprocessed the 5' RACE reads via MiXCR and lists one record per CDR3 protein. This table has tens of thousands of distinct CDR3 sequences, approximately 13% appearing once. The rearrangement joins TRBV9 to TRBJ2-1; D is undetermined. Sequenced material: whole blood. This receptor was obtained from an adult who was a healthcare worker with PCR-confirmed SARS-CoV-2 infection or an uninfected control (not recorded which). The CDR3 DNA follows: TGTGCCAGCAGCGTCTCTAGAAACAATGAGCAGTTCTTC. Its translation: CASSVSRNNEQFF.